The T cell receptor beta chain under discussion was sequenced for a study of cytotoxic CD8 clonotypes in ibrutinib-treated CLL. J was trimmed by 2 bases and V by 6 bases; bases with no gene match: 5. Germline V gene lookup returns CDR1 MDHEN and CDR2 SYDVKM. This CDR3 spans 15 amino acids. Assay used: immunoSEQ multiplex PCR; TCRdb lists only in-frame clones, some missing. The table records about 120,000 clones, approximately 83% of them present only once. This clonotype was obtained from a human donor with chronic lymphocytic leukemia. Here the sequenced sample was PBMCs, taken after 24 months of ibrutinib treatment. V gene TRBV28 combines with J gene TRBJ2-1, with 9 bases identical to TRBD2. The CDR3 DNA reads TGTGCCAGCAGGTCTAGCGGGGCGCCCTACAATGAGCAGTTCTTC. Its translation is CASRSSGAPYNEQFF. The complete variable domain, with remaining parts taken from reference TRBV28 and TRBJ2-1, reads DVKVTQSSRYLVKRTGEKVFLECVQDMDHENMFWYRQDPGLGLRLIYFSYDVKMKEKGDIPEGYSVSREKKERFSLILESASTNQTSMYLCASRSSGAPYNEQFFGPGTRLTVL.